The 20 T cell receptor beta chains reported below all come from one sample, sequenced in a study of blood T cell repertoires in COVID-19. Only in-frame clones appear in the TCRdb table, and some are missing; sequencing was by immunoSEQ multiplex PCR. The sample has hundreds of thousands of clones, around 85% seen once. The sequenced material came from peripheral blood. These receptors were obtained from a woman in her forties or fifties with active or convalescent COVID-19.

J is TRBJ2-1 and V is TRBV18; D is unclear. Germline-derived CDR1 and CDR2 are KGHSH and LQKENI. Trimming left V 0 bases short and J 7 bases short, with 7 bases between. CDR3 length: 13 residues. The DNA for the CDR3 is TGTGCCAGCTCACCACCGGCGGTGAATGAGCAGTTCTTC. It specifies CASSPPAVNEQFF.

J is TRBJ2-7 and V is TRBV11-2; 8 bases are shared with TRBD2. In germline, CDR1 is SGHAT, CDR2 FQNNGV. V shed 3 bases, J shed 6 bases, and the junction held 10 bases outside the gene matches. The CDR3 length is 15 residues. The CDR3 bases are TGTGCCAGCAGCTTGACGGCGGGGGGCCGGGGCGAGCAGTACTTC. Its protein product is CASSLTAGGRGEQYF.

The genes are TRBV29-1 and TRBJ2-1, with unresolved D. The CDR3 loop spans 15 amino acids. Trimming removed 6 bases at V and 0 bases at J, with 15 bases between. The germline CDR1 and CDR2 sequences are SQVTM and ANQGSEA. In DNA form, the CDR3 reads TGCAGCGTCGATTCCGGTCACAGCTCCTACAATGAGCAGTTCTTC. As protein: CSVDSGHSSYNEQFF.

The rearrangement uses TRBV27 and TRBJ2-4, with D possibly being TRBD2 (6 bases). Germline values: CDR1 MNHEY, CDR2 SMNVEV (reference sequence). With 3 bases removed from V and 14 bases from J, the gap between germline ends came to 17 bases. CDR3 size: 13 residues. The CDR3 region is CASSFIGGVGEYF. The CDR3 nucleotides are TGTGCCAGCAGTTTCATTGGCGGGGTGGGGGAGTACTTC.

Worth noting for this clone: The same CDR3 also results from other DNA sequences found in this sample. The V call is TRBV24-1, the J call TRBJ2-3; TRBD1 agrees at 8 bases. V lost 9 bases to trimming and J lost 3 bases; unmatched junction nucleotides: 4. CDR1 KGHDR and CDR2 SFDVKD come from the germline V gene. The CDR3 totals 13 residues. This CDR3 is CATGGQGTDTQYF. In nucleotides, the CDR3 is TGTGCCACCGGCGGACAGGGAACAGATACGCAGTATTTT.

The gene calls are TRBV24-1 and TRBJ2-7, with D possibly matching TRBD2 (6 bases). This CDR3 is built from 13 residues. The V gene's germline CDR1 is KGHDR and CDR2 SFDVKD. Trimming stripped 5 bases from V and 5 bases from J, with 12 bases between. The CDR3 DNA is TGTGCCACCAGTGGGAGGGAGAACGACGAGCAGTACTTC. Translating it yields CATSGRENDEQYF.

The rearrangement links TRBV19 to TRBJ1-5, with a tentative D call TRBD1 (5 bases). The germline V gene encodes CDR1 LNHDA and CDR2 SQIVND (reference sequence). The CDR3 length is 14 residues. With 1 base removed from V and 6 bases from J, the gap between germline ends came to 10 bases. The CDR3 DNA reads as TGTGCCAGTAGTATAGCAGGGAGGAGTCAGCCCCAGCATTTT. It codes for CASSIAGRSQPQHF.

The chain employs TRBV19 and TRBJ1-5, with TRBD1 as a possible D gene (5 bases). With 3 bases removed from V and 9 bases from J, the gap between germline ends came to 18 bases. Per the germline V gene, CDR1 is LNHDA and CDR2 is SQIVND (reference sequence). The CDR3 is made up of 15 amino acids. This CDR3 is CASSMVAGIGGPQHF. For the CDR3, the DNA is TGTGCCAGTAGTATGGTGGCAGGGATCGGTGGGCCCCAGCATTTT.

This clone was counted between two and nine times. Different DNA sequences within this sample yield the same CDR3. This chain uses TRBV29-1 with TRBJ2-1, with 8 bases matching TRBD2. V gave up 7 bases and J gave up 0 bases; unmatched junction bases: 5. Germline V gene sequence: CDR1 SQVTM, CDR2 ANQGSEA. CDR3 length: 14 residues. CDR3 region: CSALAGSSYNEQFF. CDR3 nucleotides: TGCAGCGCTTTAGCGGGAAGCTCCTACAATGAGCAGTTCTTC.

This rearrangement joins TRBV6-2 or TRBV6-3 to TRBJ1-1; D call uncertain. CDR1 is MNHEY and CDR2 is SVGEGT in the germline V gene. V lost 4 bases and J lost 1, with 10 bases in between. This CDR3 contains 14 residues. The CDR3 spells CASSWYRRNTEAFF. Here the CDR3 DNA reads TGTGCCAGCAGTTGGTATCGGAGGAACACTGAAGCTTTCTTT.

V is TRBV27 and J is TRBJ1-5; D might be TRBD1 (6 bases). V gave up 4 bases and J gave up 2 bases, with 21 bases separating them. Germline V gene sequence: CDR1 MNHEY, CDR2 SMNVEV (reference sequence). This CDR3 is 18 amino acids long. CDR3 coding DNA: TGTGCCAGCAGTTCTTTACAGGGAAGGTTAAGGGGCAATCAGCCCCAGCATTTT. Translating it yields CASSSLQGRLRGNQPQHF.

The genes are TRBV5-1 and TRBJ2-1; perhaps TRBD1 as D (5 bases). The V end was cut by 0 bases, the J end by 5 bases, with 12 bases between. Per germline, CDR1 SGHRS and CDR2 YFSETQ. This CDR3 has 15 residues. CDR3 residues: CASSLEGQLNNEQFF. Here the CDR3 DNA reads TGCGCCAGCAGCTTGGAAGGACAACTCAACAATGAGCAGTTCTTC.

The gene calls are TRBV6-6 and TRBJ1-5; 11 bases are shared with TRBD1. Germline CDR1 reads MNHNY; CDR2 reads SVGAGI (reference sequence). CDR3 size: 13 residues. J gave up 6 bases and V 8 bases, and 3 bases lay outside the gene matches. The chain's CDR3 is CASGQGAIQPQHF. DNA of the CDR3: TGTGCCAGCGGACAGGGGGCTATTCAGCCCCAGCATTTT.

In this sample, this clone turned up once. J is TRBJ2-1 and V is TRBV18; perhaps TRBD1 as D (6 bases). Trimming took off 0 bases at V and 7 bases at J, with 10 bases between the two ends. Germline assignment: CDR1 KGHSH and CDR2 LQKENI. The CDR3 is made up of 14 amino acids. CDR3 region: CASSPPSRGNEQFF. The CDR3 DNA follows: TGTGCCAGCTCACCACCATCTAGGGGGAATGAGCAGTTCTTC.

V gene TRBV5-6 combines with J gene TRBJ2-1, with 10 bases lining up with TRBD1. The CDR3 spans 14 residues. Germline CDR1 and CDR2: SGHDT and YYEEEE. V shed 4 bases and J 6 bases; nucleotides not matched to a gene: 4. The CDR3: CASSRDRGINEQFF. As DNA, the CDR3 is TGTGCCAGCAGCCGGGACAGGGGAATCAATGAGCAGTTCTTC.

This clone was seen once. The chain links TRBV5-4 to TRBJ2-1; 7 nucleotides agree with TRBD1. CDR3 length equals 17 residues. Germline CDR1 is SGHNT and CDR2 is YYREEE (reference sequence). V shed 4 bases and J 7 bases; nucleotides not matched to a gene: 17. In DNA form, the CDR3 reads TGTGCCAGCAGCGATCTACCGGCTCAGGGGGTCGGTAATGAGCAGTTCTTC. Translating gives CASSDLPAQGVGNEQFF.

V gene TRBV12-5 combines with J gene TRBJ2-1; TRBD2 matches 8 bases. V gave up 0 bases and J gave up 0 bases; unmatched junction bases: 10. Looked up from germline, CDR1 is LGHNT and CDR2 is FRNRAP. This CDR3 has 19 residues. The CDR3 region has the DNA TGTGCTAGTGGTTTGGTCGATACTACCGGGACTAGCTCCTACAATGAGCAGTTCTTC. Its translation: CASGLVDTTGTSSYNEQFF.

The chain couples TRBV28 to TRBJ2-2, with TRBD2 as a possible D gene (5 bases). The CDR3 covers 13 residues. Germline V lookup: CDR1 MDHEN, CDR2 SYDVKM. Trimming shortened V by 2 bases and J by 6 bases, and 7 bases separated the two germline ends. CDR3 nucleotides: TGTGCCAGCAGTTTAGAGGGTGCCGGGGAGCTGTTTTTT. This sequence encodes CASSLEGAGELFF.

This clone was picked up one time. The CDR3 DNA reads TGTGCCATCAGGACTAGCGGGGGCGAGCAGTACTTC. Its protein product is CAIRTSGGEQYF. The rearrangement uses TRBV10-3 and TRBJ2-7; 12 bases map to TRBD2. J lost 6 bases, V lost 6 bases, and 0 bases had no gene match. The CDR3 has 12 amino acids. Germline V gene lookup returns CDR1 ENHRY and CDR2 SYGVKD.

J is TRBJ1-5 and V is TRBV19; a weak D match, TRBD1 (5 bases). V lost 5 bases to trimming and J lost 4 bases, with 18 bases between them. Germline V lookup: CDR1 LNHDA, CDR2 SQIVND (reference sequence). CDR3 size: 16 residues. CDR3 protein: CASSPPGRGPNQPQHF. The CDR3 nucleotides read TGTGCCAGTAGTCCCCCAGGGCGGGGACCAAATCAGCCCCAGCATTTT.